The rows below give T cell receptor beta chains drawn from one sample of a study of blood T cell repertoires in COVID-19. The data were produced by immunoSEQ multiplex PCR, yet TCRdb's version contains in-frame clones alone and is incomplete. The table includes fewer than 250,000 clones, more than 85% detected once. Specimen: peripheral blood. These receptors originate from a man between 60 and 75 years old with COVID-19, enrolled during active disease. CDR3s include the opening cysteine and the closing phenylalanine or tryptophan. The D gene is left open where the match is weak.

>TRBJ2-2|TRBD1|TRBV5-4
CASSLRQGQEELFF
TGTGCCAGCAGCCTCAGACAGGGACAAGAGGAGCTGTTTTTT
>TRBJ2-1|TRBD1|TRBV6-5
CASTQGQASYNEQFF
TGTGCCAGCACCCAAGGACAGGCTTCCTACAATGAGCAGTTCTTC
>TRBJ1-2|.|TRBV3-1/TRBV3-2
CASSQRGGRSAYGYTF
TGTGCCAGCAGCCAGCGAGGCGGGCGGTCGGCCTATGGCTACACCTTC
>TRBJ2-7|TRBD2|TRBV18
CASSPLGGEQYF
TGTGCCAGCTCACCCCTGGGGGGGGAGCAGTACTTC
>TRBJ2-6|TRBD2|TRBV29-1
CSVEEGRAGANVLTF
TGCAGCGTTGAAGAAGGGAGGGCTGGGGCCAACGTCCTGACTTTC
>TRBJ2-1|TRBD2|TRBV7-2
CASSLEPAGAANEQFF
TGTGCCAGCAGCTTAGAACCAGCGGGAGCCGCCAATGAGCAGTTCTTC
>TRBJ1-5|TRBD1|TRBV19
CASSPDRGHQPQHF
TGTGCCAGTAGCCCGGACAGGGGGCATCAGCCCCAGCATTTT
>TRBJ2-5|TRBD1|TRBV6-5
CASGTALETQYF
TGTGCCTCGGGGACAGCCTTAGAGACCCAGTACTTC
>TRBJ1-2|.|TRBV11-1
CASSFKRAPKDGYTF
TGTGCCAGCAGCTTTAAGCGAGCACCGAAGGATGGCTACACCTTC
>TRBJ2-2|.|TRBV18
CASSPQGRRTGELFF
TGTGCCAGCTCACCCCAGGGAAGGCGTACCGGGGAGCTGTTTTTT